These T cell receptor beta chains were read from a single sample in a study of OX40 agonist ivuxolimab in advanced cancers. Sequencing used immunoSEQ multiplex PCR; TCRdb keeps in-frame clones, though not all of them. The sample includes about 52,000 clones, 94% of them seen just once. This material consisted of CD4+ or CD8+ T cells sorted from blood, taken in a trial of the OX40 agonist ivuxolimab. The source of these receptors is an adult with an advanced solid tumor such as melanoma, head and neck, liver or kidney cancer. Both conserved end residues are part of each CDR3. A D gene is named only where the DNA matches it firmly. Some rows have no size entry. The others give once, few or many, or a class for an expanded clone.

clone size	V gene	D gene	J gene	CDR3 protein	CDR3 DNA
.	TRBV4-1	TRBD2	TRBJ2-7	CASSQDPTSGSYEQYF	TGCGCCAGCAGCCAAGACCCGACTAGCGGGAGTTACGAGCAGTACTTC
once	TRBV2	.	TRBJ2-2	CASSDWTGELFF	TGTGCCAGCAGTGATTGGACCGGGGAGCTGTTTTTT
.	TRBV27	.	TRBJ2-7	CASSFGENYEQYF	TGTGCCAGCAGTTTCGGGGAAAACTACGAGCAGTACTTC
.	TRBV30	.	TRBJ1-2	CAWSTGASGYTF	TGTGCCTGGAGTACGGGGGCGAGTGGCTACACCTTC
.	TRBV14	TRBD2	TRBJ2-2	CASSKTGGANTGELFF	TGTGCCAGCAGCAAAACGGGAGGTGCGAACACCGGGGAGCTGTTTTTT
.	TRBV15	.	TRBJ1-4	CATSSPWGAEGVEKLFF	TGTGCCACCAGCAGCCCTTGGGGGGCGGAAGGTGTTGAAAAACTGTTTTTT
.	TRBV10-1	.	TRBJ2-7	CASSESRDSYEQYF	TGCGCCAGCAGTGAGTCGCGGGATAGTTACGAGCAGTACTTC
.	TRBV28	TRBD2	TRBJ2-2	CASSPRDYLRWLFF	TGTGCCAGCAGTCCCCGGGACTACCTCAGGTGGCTGTTTTTT
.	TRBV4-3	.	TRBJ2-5	CASSQSWGSETQYF	TGCGCCAGCAGCCAAAGTTGGGGGTCAGAGACCCAGTACTTC
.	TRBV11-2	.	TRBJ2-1	CASSLGPSGLYNEQFF	TGTGCCAGCAGCTTAGGACCCAGCGGGCTTTACAATGAGCAGTTCTTC
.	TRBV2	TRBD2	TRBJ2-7	CASSDSSGRYEQYF	TGTGCCAGCAGTGATTCTAGCGGGAGGTACGAGCAGTACTTC
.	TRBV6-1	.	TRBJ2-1	CASSEFQFYEQFF	TGTGCCAGCAGTGAGTTTCAATTTTATGAGCAGTTCTTC
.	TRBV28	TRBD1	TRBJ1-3	CASSFPRQGSGNTIYF	TGTGCCAGCAGTTTCCCTCGACAGGGGTCCGGAAACACCATATATTTT
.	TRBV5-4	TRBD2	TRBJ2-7	CASSSYPSGGAYEQYF	TGTGCCAGCAGCTCCTACCCTAGCGGGGGAGCCTACGAGCAGTACTTC
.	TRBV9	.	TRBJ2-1	CASSVQGGSNEQFF	TGTGCCAGCAGCGTTCAGGGGGGGAGCAATGAGCAGTTCTTC
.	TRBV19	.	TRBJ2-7	CASSIPSNEQYF	TGTGCCAGTAGTATCCCGAGTAACGAGCAGTACTTC
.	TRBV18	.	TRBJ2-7	CASSPDSSYEQYF	TGTGCCAGCTCACCGGACAGCTCCTACGAGCAGTACTTC
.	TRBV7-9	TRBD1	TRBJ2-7	CASSSGQDLGDEQYF	TGTGCCAGCAGCTCGGGACAGGACCTTGGGGACGAGCAGTACTTC
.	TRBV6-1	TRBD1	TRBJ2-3	CASSETQGASDTQYF	TGTGCCAGCAGTGAAACGCAGGGGGCGAGTGATACGCAGTATTTT
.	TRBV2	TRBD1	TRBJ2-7	CASSTGSSYEQYF	TGTGCCAGCTCGACAGGGAGCTCCTACGAGCAGTACTTC
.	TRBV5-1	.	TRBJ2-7	CASSLAKGTYEQYF	TGCGCCAGCAGCTTGGCCAAGGGTACCTACGAGCAGTACTTC
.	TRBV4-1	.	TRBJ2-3	CASSPSSTSTDTQYF	TGCGCCAGCAGCCCCTCCTCGACTAGCACAGATACGCAGTATTTT
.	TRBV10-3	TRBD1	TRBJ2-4	CAISMDRAPKNIQYF	TGTGCCATCAGTATGGACAGGGCACCCAAAAACATTCAGTACTTC
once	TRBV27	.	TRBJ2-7	CASSLGQGSEQYF	TGTGCCAGCAGTTTAGGGCAGGGTAGCGAGCAGTACTTC
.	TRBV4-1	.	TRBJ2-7	CASSQDAPSSYEQYF	TGCGCCAGCAGCCAAGATGCCCCTAGCTCCTACGAGCAGTACTTC
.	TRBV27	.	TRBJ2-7	CASSFGSGSSYEQYF	TGTGCCAGCAGTTTTGGGTCGGGAAGCTCCTACGAGCAGTACTTC
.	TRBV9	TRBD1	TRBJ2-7	CASSEGTGHYEQYF	TGTGCCAGCAGCGAGGGGACAGGGCACTACGAGCAGTACTTC
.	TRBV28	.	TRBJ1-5	CASSPVGQPQHF	TGTGCCAGCAGTCCCGTGGGTCAGCCCCAGCATTTT
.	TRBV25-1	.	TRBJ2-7	CASSDPPNEQYF	TGTGCCAGCAGTGATCCCCCAAACGAGCAGTACTTC
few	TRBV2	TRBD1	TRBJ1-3	CASSVTGGNTIYF	TGTGCCAGCAGTGTGACAGGGGGAAACACCATATATTTT
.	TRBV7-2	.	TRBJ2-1	CASSLPDWDLAKEQFF	TGTGCCAGCAGCTTACCCGACTGGGACCTCGCAAAGGAGCAGTTCTTC
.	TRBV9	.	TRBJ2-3	CASSVPGIDTQYF	TGTGCCAGCAGCGTCCCAGGGATAGATACGCAGTATTTT
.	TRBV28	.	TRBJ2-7	CASSSGYLLYEQYF	TGTGCCAGTTCCTCGGGCTACTTACTCTACGAGCAGTACTTC
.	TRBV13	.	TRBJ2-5	CASSLGRLQETQYF	TGTGCCAGCAGCTTAGGGCGCCTCCAAGAGACCCAGTACTTC
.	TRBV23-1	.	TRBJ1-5	CASSQYNNQPQHF	TGCGCCAGCAGTCAATATAACAATCAGCCCCAGCATTTT
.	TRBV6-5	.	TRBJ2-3	CASSPPGPRTDTQYF	TGTGCCAGCAGTCCTCCGGGACCACGCACAGATACGCAGTATTTT
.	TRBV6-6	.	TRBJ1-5	CASRAGSNQPQHF	TGTGCCTCCCGGGCAGGGAGCAATCAGCCCCAGCATTTT
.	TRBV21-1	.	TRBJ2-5	CASSKKRGQDKTQYF	TGTGCCAGCAGCAAGAAAAGGGGCCAGGATAAGACCCAGTACTTC
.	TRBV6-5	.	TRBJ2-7	CASSYSLVSYEQYF	TGTGCCAGCAGTTACTCCCTGGTCTCCTACGAGCAGTACTTC
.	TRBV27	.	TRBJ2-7	CASSLSISYEQYF	TGTGCCAGCAGTTTATCCATCTCCTACGAGCAGTACTTC
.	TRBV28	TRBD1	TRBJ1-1	CASSQDRGIENTEAFF	TGTGCCAGCAGTCAGGACAGGGGGATAGAAAACACTGAAGCTTTCTTT